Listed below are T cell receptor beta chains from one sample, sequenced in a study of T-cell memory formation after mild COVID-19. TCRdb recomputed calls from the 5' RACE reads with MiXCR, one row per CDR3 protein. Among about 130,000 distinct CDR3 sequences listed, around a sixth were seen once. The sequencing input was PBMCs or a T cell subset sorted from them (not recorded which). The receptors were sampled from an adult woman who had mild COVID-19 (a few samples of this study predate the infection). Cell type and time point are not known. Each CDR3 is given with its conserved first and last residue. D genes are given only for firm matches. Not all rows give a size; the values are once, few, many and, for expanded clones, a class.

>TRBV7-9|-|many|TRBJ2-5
TGTGCCAGCACCTTATTGGGCTCCGGTGGTGGGTCCCAAGAGACCCAGTACTTC
CASTLLGSGGGSQETQYF
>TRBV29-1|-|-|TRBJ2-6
TGCAGCGTTGAAGATTGGGACCCACCATCTGGGGCCAACGTCCTGACTTTC
CSVEDWDPPSGANVLTF
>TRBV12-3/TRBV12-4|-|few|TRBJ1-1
TGTGCCAGCAGTTCTCCTACTGAAGCTTTCTTT
CASSSPTEAFF
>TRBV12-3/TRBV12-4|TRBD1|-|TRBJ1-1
TGTGCCAGCAGTTCCTCCGGGACAGCTAACACTGAAGCTTTCTTT
CASSSSGTANTEAFF
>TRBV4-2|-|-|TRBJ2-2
TGTGCCAGCAGCCAAGATTCTACTAGATCCGGGGAGCTGTTTTTT
CASSQDSTRSGELFF
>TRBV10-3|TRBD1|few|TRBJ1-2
TGTGCCATCAGTGAGCCTAGACAGGGGAGTGGCTACACCTTC
CAISEPRQGSGYTF
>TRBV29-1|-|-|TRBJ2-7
TGCAGCGCACTTCAGACTAGCTCCTACGAGCAGTACTTC
CSALQTSSYEQYF
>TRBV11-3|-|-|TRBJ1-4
TGTGCCAGCAGCTTCGATAGCAGAGAAAAACTGTTTTTT
CASSFDSREKLFF
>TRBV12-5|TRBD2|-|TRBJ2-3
TGTGCTAGTGGTCCAGGACTAGCGGGAACAGATACGCAGTATTTT
CASGPGLAGTDTQYF
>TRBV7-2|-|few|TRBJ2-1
TGTGCCAGCAGCCCACCCCGGGGGCGGGAGAGAATGGGTGAGCAGTTCTTC
CASSPPRGRERMGEQFF
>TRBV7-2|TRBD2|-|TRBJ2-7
TGTGCCAGCAGCTTAGAGACTAGCGGATTCTACGAGCAGTACTTC
CASSLETSGFYEQYF
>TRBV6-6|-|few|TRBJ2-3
TGTGCCAGCAGTTCCTCCTGGGGGGACCCGAGCACAGATACGCAGTATTTT
CASSSSWGDPSTDTQYF
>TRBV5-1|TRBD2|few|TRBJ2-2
TGCGCCAGCAGCCAGGGACTAGCGGGGAACACCGGGGAGCTGTTTTTT
CASSQGLAGNTGELFF
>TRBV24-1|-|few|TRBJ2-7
TGTGCCACCAGTGATTTGCTCGGGACCCCTCGGGAGCAGTACTTC
CATSDLLGTPREQYF
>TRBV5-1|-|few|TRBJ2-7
TGCGCCAGCAGCTTGGCCCAGGGGGGTCGCGAGCAGTACTTC
CASSLAQGGREQYF
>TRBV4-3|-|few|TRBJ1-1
TGCGCCAGCAGCCAAGATCACAGGATGGGCACTGAAGCTTTCTTT
CASSQDHRMGTEAFF
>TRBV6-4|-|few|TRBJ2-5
TGTGCCAGCAGTCGGACAGAACAAGAGACCCAGTACTTC
CASSRTEQETQYF
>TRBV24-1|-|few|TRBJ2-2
TGTGCCACCAGTGAGGGACCCCTCGGGGCGAACACCGGGGAGCTGTTTTTT
CATSEGPLGANTGELFF
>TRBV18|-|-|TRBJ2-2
TGTGCCAGCTCACCAGAAGGGAGTTCCGGGGAGCTGTTTTTT
CASSPEGSSGELFF
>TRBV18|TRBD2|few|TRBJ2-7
TGTGCCAGCTCACCGTCACTAGCGGAGCGCAACGAGCAGTACTTC
CASSPSLAERNEQYF
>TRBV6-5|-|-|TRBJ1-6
TGTGCCAGCAGACGCCAGCGATTCGTCAATTCACCCCTCCACTTT
CASRRQRFVNSPLHF
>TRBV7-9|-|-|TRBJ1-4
TGTGCCAGCAGCCAAATTGGGTGGGGTAATGAAAAACTGTTTTTT
CASSQIGWGNEKLFF
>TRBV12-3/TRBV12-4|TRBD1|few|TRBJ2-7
TGTGCCAGCAGTCCAGGGACAGGGGTCGTTTACGAGCAGTACTTC
CASSPGTGVVYEQYF
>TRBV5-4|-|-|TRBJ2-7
TGTGCCAGCAGCTACGGGGGGCAGGGGGCAAACGAGCAGTACTTC
CASSYGGQGANEQYF
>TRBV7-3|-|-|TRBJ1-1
TGTGCCAGCAGCTTAACGGGGGGCCGGAACACTGAAGCTTTCTTT
CASSLTGGRNTEAFF
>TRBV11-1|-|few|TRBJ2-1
TGTGCCAGCAGCACCACAGGGAACTCCTACAATGAGCAGTTCTTC
CASSTTGNSYNEQFF
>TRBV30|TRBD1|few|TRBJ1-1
TGTGCCTGGAGGATCCGGGACAGGGAGGGCACTGAAGCTTTCTTT
CAWRIRDREGTEAFF
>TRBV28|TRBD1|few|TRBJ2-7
TGTGCCAGCAGTCTCAACCGGGACAGGTCCTACGAGCAGTACTTC
CASSLNRDRSYEQYF
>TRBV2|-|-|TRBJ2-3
TGTGCCACCCTGAAGGAGGGCCTCGGCACAGATACGCAGTATTTT
CATLKEGLGTDTQYF
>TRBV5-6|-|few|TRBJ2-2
TGTGCCAGCAGCTTGGGCAGGGTTGGGCGCACCGGGGAGCTGTTTTTT
CASSLGRVGRTGELFF
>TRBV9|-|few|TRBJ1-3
TGTGCCAGCAGCTCCGACAGGGGAAACACCATATATTTT
CASSSDRGNTIYF
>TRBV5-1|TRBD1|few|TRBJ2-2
TGCGCCAGCAGCGACCGGGACAGGGCGTCCGGGGAGCTGTTTTTT
CASSDRDRASGELFF
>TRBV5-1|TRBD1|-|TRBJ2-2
TGCGCCAGCAGCTTCCGGACAGGGAGCACCGGGGAGCTGTTTTTT
CASSFRTGSTGELFF
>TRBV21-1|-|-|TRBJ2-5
TGTGCCAGCAGCAAAGAGATCCGGAGGAGAAAGTTGGAGACCCAGTACTTC
CASSKEIRRRKLETQYF
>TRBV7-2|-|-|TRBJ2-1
TGTGCCAGCAGCCCCTGGGAGAGCTCCTACAATGAGCAGTTCTTC
CASSPWESSYNEQFF
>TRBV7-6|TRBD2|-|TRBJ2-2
TGTGCCAGCAGCTCAAAACGAATCGGACTAGCGGGGGGGCTGAACACCGGGGAGCTGTTTTTT
CASSSKRIGLAGGLNTGELFF
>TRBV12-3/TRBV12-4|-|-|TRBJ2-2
TGTGCCAGCAATTCGGGGAGAACGAGCACCGGGGAGCTGTTTTTT
CASNSGRTSTGELFF
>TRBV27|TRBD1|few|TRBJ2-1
TGTGCCAGCAGCGGGGACAGGGGCAATGAGCAGTTCTTC
CASSGDRGNEQFF
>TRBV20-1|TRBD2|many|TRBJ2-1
TGCAGTGCTCCACTAGCGGGAGGCCATGAGCAGTTCTTC
CSAPLAGGHEQFF
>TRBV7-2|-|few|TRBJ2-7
TGTGCCAGCAGCTTATACGGGGGATCCGGCGAGCAGTACTTC
CASSLYGGSGEQYF
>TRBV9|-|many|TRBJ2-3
TGTGCCAGCAGCATGGACCCAGGGGTCACAGATACGCAGTATTTT
CASSMDPGVTDTQYF
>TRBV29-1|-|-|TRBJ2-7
TGCAGCGTAGGCAGGGGAGGCTACGAGCAGTACTTC
CSVGRGGYEQYF
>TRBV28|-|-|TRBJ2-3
TGTGCCAGCAGTCCAACCGTAGCGAGCCTCACAGATACGCAGTATTTT
CASSPTVASLTDTQYF
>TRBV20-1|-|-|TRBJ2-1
TGCAGTGCCCCAAAAGACGCCGACAATGAGCAGTTCTTC
CSAPKDADNEQFF
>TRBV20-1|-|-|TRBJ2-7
TGCAGTGCTACCCCCCCGGGACGGCCAAACGAGCAGTACTTC
CSATPPGRPNEQYF